The clone carrying this T cell receptor beta chain was recorded at least ten times. Its antigen remains unidentified. This specimen belongs to a study of T cell repertoires in cytomegalovirus infection. About the study: TCR beta signatures that were public indicated CMV infection and matching HLA type.

TCRdb analysed the reads with MiXCR anew, one entry per CDR3 protein. The sample includes roughly 280,000 distinct CDR3 sequences, about 20% of them seen just once. This CDR3 region has 17 residues. From germline, CDR1 is SEHNR and CDR2 FQNEAQ (reference sequence). Trimming pared 2 bases from V and 3 bases from J, leaving 16 bases between. The source of this sequence is a human donor in good health (CMV status not recorded). Some clones in this sample may be carry-over from other donors' samples. This material consisted of cultured PBMCs, taken from culture after CMV antigen stimulation. V usage is TRBV7-9 and J usage is TRBJ1-4; the D is unclear. CDR3 DNA sequence: TGTGCCAGCAGCTTATCTGGTTCGGGCGTCTCTAATGAAAAACTGTTTTTT. Residues: CASSLSGSGVSNEKLFF. Full variable domain (missing parts from reference TRBV7-9 and TRBJ1-4): DTGVSQNPRHKITKRGQNVTFRCDPISEHNRLYWYRQTLGQGPEFLTYFQNEAQLEKSRLLSDRFSAERPKGSFSTLEIQRTEQGDSAMYLCASSLSGSGVSNEKLFFGSGTQLSVL.